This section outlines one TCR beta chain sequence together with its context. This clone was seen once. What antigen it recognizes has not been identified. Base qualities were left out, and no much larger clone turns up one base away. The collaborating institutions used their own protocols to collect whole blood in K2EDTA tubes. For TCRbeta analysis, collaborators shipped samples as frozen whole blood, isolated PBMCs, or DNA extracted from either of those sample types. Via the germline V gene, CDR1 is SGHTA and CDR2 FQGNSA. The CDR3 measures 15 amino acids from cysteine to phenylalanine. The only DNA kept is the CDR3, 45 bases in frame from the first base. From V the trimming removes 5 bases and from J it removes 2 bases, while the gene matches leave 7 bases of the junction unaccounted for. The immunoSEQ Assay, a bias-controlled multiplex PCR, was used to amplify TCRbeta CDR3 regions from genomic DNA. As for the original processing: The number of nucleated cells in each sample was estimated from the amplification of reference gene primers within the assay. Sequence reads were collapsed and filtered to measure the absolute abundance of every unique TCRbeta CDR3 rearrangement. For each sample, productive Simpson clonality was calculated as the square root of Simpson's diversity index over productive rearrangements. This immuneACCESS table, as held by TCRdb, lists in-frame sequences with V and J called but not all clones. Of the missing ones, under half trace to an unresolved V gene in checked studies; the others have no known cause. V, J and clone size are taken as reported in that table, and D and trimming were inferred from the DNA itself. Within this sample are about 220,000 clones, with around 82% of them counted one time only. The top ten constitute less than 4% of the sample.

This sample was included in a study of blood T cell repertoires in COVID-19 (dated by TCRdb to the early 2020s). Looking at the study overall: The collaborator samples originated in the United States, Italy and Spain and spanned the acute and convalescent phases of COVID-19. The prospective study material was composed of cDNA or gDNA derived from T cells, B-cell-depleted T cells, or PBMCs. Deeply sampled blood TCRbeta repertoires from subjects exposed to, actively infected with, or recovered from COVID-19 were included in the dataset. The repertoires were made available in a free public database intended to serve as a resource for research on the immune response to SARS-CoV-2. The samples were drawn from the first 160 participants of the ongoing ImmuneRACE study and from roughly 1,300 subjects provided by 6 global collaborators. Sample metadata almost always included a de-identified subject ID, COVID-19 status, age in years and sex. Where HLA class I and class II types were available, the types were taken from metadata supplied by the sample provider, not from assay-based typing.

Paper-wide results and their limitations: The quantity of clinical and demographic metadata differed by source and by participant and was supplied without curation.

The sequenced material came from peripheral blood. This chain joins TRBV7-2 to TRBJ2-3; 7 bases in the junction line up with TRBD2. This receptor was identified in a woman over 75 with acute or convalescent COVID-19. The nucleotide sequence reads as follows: TGTGCCAGCAGCCCGAGCGGGGTGCCCACAGATACGCAGTATTTT. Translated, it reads CASSPSGVPTDTQYF.